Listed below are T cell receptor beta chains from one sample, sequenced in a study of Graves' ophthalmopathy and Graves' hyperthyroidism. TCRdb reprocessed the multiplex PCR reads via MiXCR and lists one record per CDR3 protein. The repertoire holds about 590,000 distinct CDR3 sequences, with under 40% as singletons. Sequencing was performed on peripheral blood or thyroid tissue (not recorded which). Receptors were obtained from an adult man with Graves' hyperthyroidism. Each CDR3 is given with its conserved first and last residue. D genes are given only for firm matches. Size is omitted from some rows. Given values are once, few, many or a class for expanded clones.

TGTGCCACCAATCCCGGGACTAGCGGGTCCCAAGAGACCCAGTACTTC	CATNPGTSGSQETQYF	TRBD2	once	TRBV10-3	TRBJ2-5	16
TGTGCCAGCCGAGCGGGTCTGGGGGCGAGCTATGGCTACACCTTC	CASRAGLGASYGYTF	NA	NA	TRBV6-6	TRBJ1-2	15
TGTGCCAGCAGCCTGCGGGGGGTCTGGACTGAAGCTTTCTTT	CASSLRGVWTEAFF	NA	NA	TRBV15	TRBJ1-1	14
TGTGCCAGCAGCTTATTCGGGCAGGGACCCCCCCTCTATGGCTACACCTTC	CASSLFGQGPPLYGYTF	NA	NA	TRBV7-8	TRBJ1-2	17
TGTGCCAGCAGCCACGGGACCGCGGGTGGAAAACTGTTTTTT	CASSHGTAGGKLFF	NA	many	TRBV2	TRBJ1-4	14
TGCAGTGCTAGCCCCAGGGACAGTCTGTATGGCTACACCTTC	CSASPRDSLYGYTF	TRBD1	many	TRBV20-1	TRBJ1-2	14
TGCAGCGCCGTCCCGGACAGGAAAATTGAGTACACCTTC	CSAVPDRKIEYTF	TRBD1	once	TRBV29-1	TRBJ1-2	13
TGTGCCAGCAGCTTGGGGGGAGGGCGGAACACCGGGGAGCTGTTTTTT	CASSLGGGRNTGELFF	TRBD2	many	TRBV5-8	TRBJ2-2	16
TGTGCCAGCAGCACACGGGAGAGCTCCTACGAGCAGTACTTC	CASSTRESSYEQYF	NA	many	TRBV7-2	TRBJ2-7	14
TGTGCCAGTAGTATGGGTGGGGTCAATCAGCCCCAGCATTTT	CASSMGGVNQPQHF	NA	many	TRBV19	TRBJ1-5	14
TGTGCCAGCAGTGTATCGGGACTAGCGGTCTACGAGCAGTACTTC	CASSVSGLAVYEQYF	TRBD2	NA	TRBV12-3/TRBV12-4	TRBJ2-7	15
TGTGCCAGTAGTGCCAAAGGACAGGGGGCGAACACCGGGGAGCTGTTTTTT	CASSAKGQGANTGELFF	TRBD1	NA	TRBV19	TRBJ2-2	17
TGCAGTGCTAGAGGCAGATTAAGCACAGATACGCAGTATTTT	CSARGRLSTDTQYF	NA	NA	TRBV20-1	TRBJ2-3	14
TGTGCCAGCAGCGGACCTACAGATACGCAGTATTTT	CASSGPTDTQYF	NA	once	TRBV5-4	TRBJ2-3	12
TGTGCCAGCAGTCCAACAATAGGTCACGAGCAGTACTTC	CASSPTIGHEQYF	NA	many	TRBV12-3/TRBV12-4	TRBJ2-7	13
TGTGCCACCAGTGATTTGGATCCGGACAGTCCTTACACCTTC	CATSDLDPDSPYTF	NA	few	TRBV24-1	TRBJ1-2	14
TGTGCCAGCTTACCGGGACAGGGATACAATGAGCAGTTCTTC	CASLPGQGYNEQFF	TRBD1	few	TRBV7-2	TRBJ2-1	14
TGTGCCAGCAGCTCCAGACAGGGGAAGGGAGATACGCAGTATTTT	CASSSRQGKGDTQYF	TRBD1	NA	TRBV7-3	TRBJ2-3	15
TGCAGCGTTGCCCCTAGAGCGGGGCAATCCTACGAGCAGTACTTC	CSVAPRAGQSYEQYF	TRBD2	many	TRBV29-1	TRBJ2-7	15
TGCAGTGCTAGGCGAGGCGGGGCTTCGGAGGGATCACCCCTCCACTTT	CSARRGGASEGSPLHF	NA	few	TRBV20-1	TRBJ1-6	16